Detailed here is one T cell receptor (beta chain). As yet, its antigen is unknown. The data were obtained in a study of T cells in Graves' hyperthyroidism and ophthalmopathy. Overall study findings and caveats: Researchers report that a 13 V-J model separated ophthalmopathy from stable hyperthyroidism.

Germline-derived CDR1 and CDR2 are KGHDR and SFDVKD. V shed 3 bases and J shed 7 bases, with 12 bases lying between them. CDR3 size: 13 residues. TCR beta CDR3 region amplification was performed from RNA transcripts. HTBI primers were the set used in a first-round RT-PCR of the TCR CDR3. TCRdb ran MiXCR on the multiplex PCR reads and lists one entry per CDR3 protein. The sample records about 400,000 distinct CDR3 sequences, around 13% being singletons. The sample taken for sequencing was blood. The source of this sequence is a woman younger than 30 with Graves' hyperthyroidism. V usage is TRBV24-1 and J usage is TRBJ2-7, with D perhaps matching TRBD1 (5 bases). The DNA of the CDR3 is TGTGCCACCAGTGATACGGCAGGGTTGGAGCAGTACTTC. This translates into CATSDTAGLEQYF.